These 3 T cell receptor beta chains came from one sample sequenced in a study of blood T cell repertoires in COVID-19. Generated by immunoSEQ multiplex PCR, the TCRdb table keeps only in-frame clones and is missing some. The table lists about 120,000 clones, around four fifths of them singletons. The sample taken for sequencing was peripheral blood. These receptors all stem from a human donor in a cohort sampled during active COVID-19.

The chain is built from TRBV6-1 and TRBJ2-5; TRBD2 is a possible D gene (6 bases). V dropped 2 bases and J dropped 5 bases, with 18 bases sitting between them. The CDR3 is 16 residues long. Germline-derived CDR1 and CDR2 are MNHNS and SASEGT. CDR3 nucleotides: TGTGCCAGCAGTGAATGGCGGGACCCCCCGAGGGAGACCCAGTACTTC. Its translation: CASSEWRDPPRETQYF.

The CDR3 nucleotides are TGTGCCAGCAGCTTAGCTGCGGCTTACAATGAGCAGTTCTTC. It is translated as CASSLAAAYNEQFF. This rearrangement joins TRBV11-2 to TRBJ2-1; the D is unclear. With 1 base removed from V and 4 bases from J, the gap between germline ends came to 8 bases. The CDR3 has 14 residues. Germline-derived CDR1 and CDR2 are SGHAT and FQNNGV.

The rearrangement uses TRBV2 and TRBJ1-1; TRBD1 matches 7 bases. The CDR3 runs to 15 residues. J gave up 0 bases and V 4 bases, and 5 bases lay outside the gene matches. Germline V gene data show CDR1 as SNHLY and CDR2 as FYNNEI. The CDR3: CASSGQGRMNTEAFF. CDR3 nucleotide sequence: TGTGCCAGCAGTGGACAGGGCAGAATGAACACTGAAGCTTTCTTT. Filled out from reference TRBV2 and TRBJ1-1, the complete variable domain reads EPEVTQTPSHQVTQMGQEVILRCVPISNHLYFYWYRQILGQKVEFLVSFYNNEISEKSEIFDDQFSVERPDGSNFTLKIRSTKLEDSAMYFCASSGQGRMNTEAFFGQGTRLTVV.